The rows below give T cell receptor beta chains drawn from one sample of a study of blood T cell repertoires in COVID-19. Clones were read by immunoSEQ multiplex PCR, and TCRdb kept only the in-frame ones, dropping some. Of roughly 86,000 clones in the sample, approximately 85% were seen once. Material for sequencing was peripheral blood. The source is a woman of 80 years or more with COVID-19, enrolled during active disease. Each CDR3 is given with its conserved first and last residue. The D gene is left open where the match is weak. Clone size is given for some rows only: seen once, a few or many times, or a class if the clone is expanded.

abundance: .
len: 17
j_gene: TRBJ2-2
d_gene: .
v_gene: TRBV7-3
CDR3aa: CASSLGVGGQATGELFF
CDR3nt: TGTGCCAGCAGCTTAGGTGTGGGCGGGCAGGCCACCGGGGAGCTGTTTTTT

abundance: .
len: 17
j_gene: TRBJ1-3
d_gene: TRBD1
v_gene: TRBV18
CDR3aa: CASSPTGTGSTGNTIYF
CDR3nt: TGTGCCAGCTCACCGACCGGGACAGGGAGTACTGGAAACACCATATATTTT

abundance: few
len: 12
j_gene: TRBJ1-6
d_gene: .
v_gene: TRBV2
CDR3aa: CASTPGNSPLHF
CDR3nt: TGTGCCAGCACCCCCGGTAATTCACCCCTCCACTTT

abundance: .
len: 15
j_gene: TRBJ2-3
d_gene: TRBD1
v_gene: TRBV29-1
CDR3aa: CSVLGTGISTDTQYF
CDR3nt: TGCAGCGTGCTAGGGACAGGGATTAGCACAGATACGCAGTATTTT

abundance: .
len: 14
j_gene: TRBJ2-1
d_gene: TRBD2
v_gene: TRBV18
CDR3aa: CASSRTSQGTEQFF
CDR3nt: TGTGCCAGCTCGCGGACTAGTCAAGGCACTGAGCAGTTCTTC

abundance: .
len: 13
j_gene: TRBJ1-2
d_gene: .
v_gene: TRBV6-5
CDR3aa: CATMPREVYGYTF
CDR3nt: TGTGCCACCATGCCGCGAGAGGTATATGGCTACACCTTC

abundance: few
len: 16
j_gene: TRBJ1-5
d_gene: .
v_gene: TRBV10-1
CDR3aa: CASSEWAGVRNQPQHF
CDR3nt: TGCGCCAGCAGTGAGTGGGCAGGGGTCCGCAATCAGCCCCAGCATTTT

abundance: .
len: 13
j_gene: TRBJ2-5
d_gene: .
v_gene: TRBV5-1
CDR3aa: CASSYGVQETQYF
CDR3nt: TGCGCCAGCAGCTACGGGGTCCAAGAGACCCAGTACTTC

abundance: once
len: 15
j_gene: TRBJ1-1
d_gene: .
v_gene: TRBV7-8
CDR3aa: CASSYLTGMNTEAFF
CDR3nt: TGTGCCAGCAGCTATCTTACAGGGATGAACACTGAAGCTTTCTTT

abundance: .
len: 16
j_gene: TRBJ2-1
d_gene: TRBD1
v_gene: TRBV28
CDR3aa: CASTPGDRDASNEQFF
CDR3nt: TGTGCCAGCACACCGGGGGACAGGGACGCCTCCAATGAGCAGTTCTTC

abundance: few
len: 14
j_gene: TRBJ2-5
d_gene: .
v_gene: TRBV5-1
CDR3aa: CASSLSLSSETQYF
CDR3nt: TGCGCCAGCAGCTTAAGTCTTAGCAGTGAGACCCAGTACTTC

abundance: .
len: 13
j_gene: TRBJ1-1
d_gene: .
v_gene: TRBV11-2
CDR3aa: CATRTGLGTEAFF
CDR3nt: TGTGCCACCCGAACAGGGTTGGGCACTGAAGCTTTCTTT

abundance: .
len: 15
j_gene: TRBJ1-2
d_gene: TRBD1
v_gene: TRBV5-6
CDR3aa: CASSPGQGTIYGYTF
CDR3nt: TGTGCCAGCAGCCCTGGACAGGGGACGATTTATGGCTACACCTTC

abundance: .
len: 15
j_gene: TRBJ1-5
d_gene: TRBD1
v_gene: TRBV6-5
CDR3aa: CASRWDSNSNQPQHF
CDR3nt: TGTGCCAGCAGATGGGACAGCAACTCCAATCAGCCCCAGCATTTT

abundance: once
len: 15
j_gene: TRBJ2-1
d_gene: TRBD2
v_gene: TRBV5-6
CDR3aa: CASSLRSGGYNEQFF
CDR3nt: TGTGCCAGCAGCCTGAGGAGCGGGGGGTACAATGAGCAGTTCTTC

abundance: .
len: 17
j_gene: TRBJ2-5
d_gene: TRBD2
v_gene: TRBV7-6
CDR3aa: CASSLIGPSGGKETQYF
CDR3nt: TGTGCCAGCAGCTTAATAGGTCCTAGCGGGGGAAAAGAGACCCAGTACTTC

abundance: .
len: 16
j_gene: TRBJ2-1
d_gene: TRBD2
v_gene: TRBV6-6
CDR3aa: CASSYSAGGAVGEQFF
CDR3nt: TGTGCCAGCAGTTACTCTGCGGGGGGGGCCGTGGGTGAGCAGTTCTTC

abundance: .
len: 15
j_gene: TRBJ2-3
d_gene: TRBD2
v_gene: TRBV27
CDR3aa: CASSLTSGGTDTQYF
CDR3nt: TGTGCCAGCAGTTTAACTAGCGGGGGGACAGATACGCAGTATTTT

abundance: .
len: 15
j_gene: TRBJ1-1
d_gene: TRBD1
v_gene: TRBV7-3
CDR3aa: CASSLTGVIGTEAFF
CDR3nt: TGTGCCAGCAGCCTTACAGGGGTTATCGGCACTGAAGCTTTCTTT

abundance: once
len: 16
j_gene: TRBJ2-5
d_gene: .
v_gene: TRBV6-2/TRBV6-3
CDR3aa: CASSYSGRGDQETQYF
CDR3nt: TGTGCCAGCAGTTACTCGGGCAGGGGAGACCAAGAGACCCAGTACTTC

abundance: .
len: 15
j_gene: TRBJ2-7
d_gene: .
v_gene: TRBV27
CDR3aa: CASSPLQGSRYEQYF
CDR3nt: TGTGCCAGCAGTCCCCTCCAGGGATCGCGCTACGAGCAGTACTTC

abundance: .
len: 13
j_gene: TRBJ1-3
d_gene: .
v_gene: TRBV12-5
CDR3aa: CASGFSGGNTIYF
CDR3nt: TGTGCTAGTGGTTTCTCAGGGGGAAACACCATATATTTT

abundance: .
len: 16
j_gene: TRBJ1-4
d_gene: TRBD1
v_gene: TRBV18
CDR3aa: CASSRGTGGYTEKLFF
CDR3nt: TGTGCCAGCTCACGCGGGACAGGGGGCTATACTGAAAAACTGTTTTTT

abundance: few
len: 15
j_gene: TRBJ2-1
d_gene: TRBD1
v_gene: TRBV28
CDR3aa: CASVPGTVVYNEQFF
CDR3nt: TGTGCCAGCGTACCCGGGACAGTGGTCTACAATGAGCAGTTCTTC

abundance: .
len: 13
j_gene: TRBJ2-3
d_gene: .
v_gene: TRBV5-6
CDR3aa: CASSFSLTDTQYF
CDR3nt: TGTGCCAGCAGCTTTTCACTAACAGATACGCAGTATTTT

abundance: few
len: 16
j_gene: TRBJ1-4
d_gene: TRBD1
v_gene: TRBV10-3
CDR3aa: CAISELPTGGSGKLFF
CDR3nt: TGTGCCATCAGTGAGCTTCCGACAGGGGGCAGCGGAAAACTGTTTTTT

abundance: once
len: 14
j_gene: TRBJ1-6
d_gene: TRBD1
v_gene: TRBV6-5
CDR3aa: CASSRTGHNSPLHF
CDR3nt: TGTGCCAGCAGTCGGACAGGGCATAATTCACCCCTCCACTTT

abundance: .
len: 11
j_gene: TRBJ1-2
d_gene: .
v_gene: TRBV20-1
CDR3aa: CSASGPYGYTF
CDR3nt: TGCAGTGCTTCAGGGCCCTATGGCTACACCTTC